The entry that follows covers one T cell receptor (beta chain) sequence. The source of the sample is a study of blood T cell repertoires in COVID-19. As for the study in general: Sites in the United States, Italy and Spain provided acute and convalescent COVID-19 samples. PBMCs, B-cell-depleted T cells, or T cells were the source of the cDNA or gDNA that made up the material.

Germline CDR1 and CDR2: MNHEY and SVGAGI. The CDR3 sequence is 13 residues long. The ends lost 5 bases at V and 4 bases at J; junction bases unmatched: 4. Original analysis: Using reference gene primer amplification, nucleated cell counts were estimated. This table comes from immunoSEQ multiplex PCR, and its TCRdb copy is limited to in-frame clones, with some not included. V and J calls and clone size are as listed in that table; D and trimming were resolved from the DNA. The data show roughly 200,000 clones, about 87% seen once. Two consecutive negative NP/OP PCR tests, clearance, or resolved symptoms defined Cohort 3 recovery.

The chain joins TRBV6-5 to TRBJ1-1; TRBD1 matches 7 bases. Input material: PBMCs or T cells enriched from blood (not recorded which). The clonotype comes from a woman in her thirties who had recovered from COVID-19. CDR3 sequence: CASSRTGVTEAFF. CDR3 nucleotides: TGTGCCAGCAGTAGAACAGGGGTCACTGAAGCTTTCTTT.